A single sample gave rise to the 15 T cell receptor beta chains below, sequenced in a study of T cells in narcolepsy. Method: immunoSEQ multiplex PCR; TCRdb's copy keeps in-frame clones and lacks some. This sample has some 30,000 clones, with 75% to 90% found just once. Sequencing was performed on CD45RA- memory CD4+ T cells from PBMCs. All receptors come from a human donor with narcolepsy.

V is TRBV7-9 and J is TRBJ1-2; 7 nucleotides match TRBD1. Losses at the gene ends were 5 bases for V and 4 bases for J; bases not matched to a gene: 1. The CDR3 contains 12 residues. Germline-derived CDR1 and CDR2 are SEHNR and FQNEAQ (reference sequence). The CDR3: CASSGTAYGYTF. As DNA, the CDR3 is TGTGCCAGCAGCGGGACAGCCTATGGCTACACCTTC.

The rearrangement links TRBV18 to TRBJ1-5, with 9 nucleotides matching TRBD1. Per germline, CDR1 KGHSH and CDR2 LQKENI. Germline trimming cut 2 bases from V and 2 bases from J; bases unmatched to any gene: 7. The CDR3 totals 17 residues. CDR3 DNA: TGTGCCAGCTCACCAAGGGACAGGGATCACGGCAATCAGCCCCAGCATTTT. This codes for CASSPRDRDHGNQPQHF.

The genes are TRBV5-1 and TRBJ2-3; D call uncertain. The CDR3 consists of 12 residues. Germline V gives CDR1 SGHRS, CDR2 YFSETQ. V was trimmed by 2 bases and J by 6 bases, leaving 7 bases between them. The CDR3 is CASSFQRDTQYF. The CDR3 coding sequence is TGCGCCAGCAGCTTCCAGCGTGATACGCAGTATTTT. The entire variable domain, with the rest obtained from reference TRBV5-1 and TRBJ2-3, is as follows: KAGVTQTPRYLIKTRGQQVTLSCSPISGHRSVSWYQQTPGQGLQFLFEYFSETQRNKGNFPGRFSGRQFSNSRSEMNVSTLELGDSALYLCASSFQRDTQYFGPGTRLTVL.

The V call is TRBV5-1, the J call TRBJ2-7; 7 bases are a match to TRBD2. V lost 4 bases, J lost 3 bases, and 16 bases stayed unmatched. In germline, CDR1 is SGHRS, CDR2 YFSETQ. This CDR3 is 17 amino acids long. The CDR3 here is CASSPRGSGESFYEQYF. The CDR3 DNA follows: TGCGCCAGCAGCCCCCGGGGGAGCGGGGAATCTTTCTACGAGCAGTACTTC.

The rearrangement joins TRBV5-1 to TRBJ2-6, with a possible D match to TRBD1 (5 bases). Trimming took off 4 bases at V and 0 bases at J, with 14 bases between the two ends. CDR1 and CDR2 (germline): SGHRS, YFSETQ. The CDR3 sequence is 17 residues long. CDR3 amino acids: CASSALQDTSGANVLTF. In nucleotides, the CDR3 is TGCGCCAGCAGCGCCCTACAGGATACCTCTGGGGCCAACGTCCTGACTTTC. The variable domain in full, with the rest retrieved from reference TRBV5-1 and TRBJ2-6, is KAGVTQTPRYLIKTRGQQVTLSCSPISGHRSVSWYQQTPGQGLQFLFEYFSETQRNKGNFPGRFSGRQFSNSRSEMNVSTLELGDSALYLCASSALQDTSGANVLTFGAGSRLTVL.

The rearrangement joins TRBV5-1 to TRBJ2-2; 8 positions match TRBD1. CDR1 is SGHRS, CDR2 YFSETQ, per germline. This CDR3 contains 15 residues. V shed 4 bases and J 0 bases; nucleotides not matched to a gene: 2. The CDR3: CASSTGQANTGELFF. The CDR3 bases are TGCGCCAGCAGCACGGGACAGGCGAACACCGGGGAGCTGTTTTTT. The variable domain in full, with the rest retrieved from reference TRBV5-1 and TRBJ2-2, is KAGVTQTPRYLIKTRGQQVTLSCSPISGHRSVSWYQQTPGQGLQFLFEYFSETQRNKGNFPGRFSGRQFSNSRSEMNVSTLELGDSALYLCASSTGQANTGELFFGEGSRLTVL.

The J gene is TRBJ2-7, the V gene TRBV5-6, with a tentative D call TRBD1 (5 bases). Germline V CDR1 and CDR2: SGHDT, YYEEEE. V lost 1 base to trimming and J lost 6 bases, with 11 bases between them. This CDR3 has 13 amino acids. CDR3 loop: CASSLWGRTEQYF. In DNA form, the CDR3 reads TGTGCCAGCAGCTTGTGGGGCAGGACCGAGCAGTACTTC.

V gene TRBV2 combines with J gene TRBJ2-1, with D tentatively TRBD1 (6 bases). Germline lookup yields CDR1 SNHLY and CDR2 FYNNEI. V lost 7 bases and J 4 bases, leaving 11 bases between the germline ends. CDR3 size: 13 residues. The CDR3 coding sequence is TGTGCCAGCAACAGGGAACGGTACAATGAGCAGTTCTTC. This translates into CASNRERYNEQFF.

The chain is built from TRBV6-6 and TRBJ1-1; possible D gene TRBD1, 5 bases. Germline V lookup: CDR1 MNHNY, CDR2 SVGAGI (reference sequence). Trimming cost V 3 bases and J 0 bases, with 8 bases left between them. The CDR3 is 14 residues long. CDR3 protein: CASSYEGMNTEAFF. As DNA, the CDR3 is TGTGCCAGCAGTTATGAGGGGATGAACACTGAAGCTTTCTTT.

The DNA for the CDR3 is TGTGCCAGCAGACCAGGGGGGTGGGAGCAGTACTTC. Translated, it gives CASRPGGWEQYF. The rearrangement links TRBV2 to TRBJ2-7, with D possibly TRBD1 on 7 matching bases. The germline V gene encodes CDR1 SNHLY and CDR2 FYNNEI. The ends were cut back, 6 bases at V and 7 bases at J, with 13 bases in the middle. The CDR3 length is 12 residues.

CDR3 amino acids: CATSKDRSATNEKLFF. The CDR3 nucleotides are TGTGCCACCAGCAAGGACAGAAGTGCAACTAATGAAAAACTGTTTTTT. The chain joins TRBV15 to TRBJ1-4, with D perhaps matching TRBD1 (6 bases). The CDR3 is 16 residues long. Germline V gene lookup returns CDR1 LNHNV and CDR2 YYDKDF (reference sequence). Trimming cost V 4 bases and J 0 bases, with 12 bases left between them.

The gene calls are TRBV11-2 and TRBJ2-2; unclear D gene. Germline V gene lookup returns CDR1 SGHAT and CDR2 FQNNGV. With 5 bases removed from V and 5 bases from J, the gap between germline ends came to 9 bases. The CDR3 extends over 13 amino acids. The CDR3 here is CASSLIETGELFF. As DNA, the CDR3 is TGTGCCAGCAGCCTCATTGAAACCGGGGAGCTGTTTTTT. Drawing the rest from reference TRBV11-2 and TRBJ2-2, the complete variable domain is EAGVAQSPRYKIIEKRQSVAFWCNPISGHATLYWYQQILGQGPKLLIQFQNNGVVDDSQLPKDRFSAERLKGVDSTLKIQPAKLEDSAVYLCASSLIETGELFFGEGSRLTVL.

CDR3 sequence reads: CASSLRDSLLYGYTF. Written as DNA, the CDR3 is TGTGCCAGCAGCCTACGGGACAGTCTCCTCTATGGCTACACCTTC. The chain recombines TRBV7-2 with TRBJ1-2; TRBD1 matches 7 bases. The germline CDR1 and CDR2 sequences are SGHTA and FQGNSA. This CDR3 spans 15 amino acids. Germline trimming cut 5 bases from V and 4 bases from J; bases unmatched to any gene: 10.

This chain links TRBV7-2 with TRBJ1-5; D uncertain. The V end was cut by 5 bases, the J end by 7 bases, with 12 bases between. The CDR3 totals 13 residues. The germline CDR1 and CDR2 sequences are SGHTA and FQGNSA. CDR3 sequence: CASSPDPEQPQHF. CDR3 sequence (DNA): TGTGCCAGCAGCCCCGACCCGGAGCAGCCCCAGCATTTT. Looking up the rest from reference TRBV7-2 and TRBJ1-5 gives the full variable domain: GAGVSQSPSNKVTEKGKDVELRCDPISGHTALYWYRQSLGQGLEFLIYFQGNSAPDKSGLPSDRFSAERTGGSVSTLTIQRTQQEDSAVYLCASSPDPEQPQHFGDGTRLSIL.

The J gene is TRBJ1-1, the V gene TRBV10-3, with 7 bases aligning to TRBD1. CDR3 length equals 15 residues. Germline CDR1 is ENHRY and CDR2 is SYGVKD. V was clipped by 7 bases and J by 0 bases; unmatched bases: 8. CDR3 sequence: CAITTGKGMNTEAFF. In nucleotides, the CDR3 is TGTGCCATCACGACAGGGAAGGGCATGAACACTGAAGCTTTCTTT.